These 10 T cell receptor beta chains originate from one sample sequenced in a study of blood T cells in healthy people across ages. Alongside a J-beta primer mix, a sample-barcoded 5' primer served in a second PCR lasting roughly 7 to 12 cycles. TCRdb fed the 5' RACE reads into MiXCR, producing one record per CDR3 protein. Counted here are some 1.5 million distinct CDR3 sequences, under 30% occurring once; the ten biggest clones make up around 7.7%. Sequenced input: blood. All receptors derive from a woman aged 25 to 39 in good health.

J is TRBJ2-1 and V is TRBV7-9, with D possibly matching TRBD2 (6 bases). Germline loops: CDR1 SEHNR, CDR2 FQNEAQ (reference sequence). Between the trimmed V and J ends, which lost 5 bases and 0 bases, there was a span of 11 bases. CDR3 length equals 15 residues. The CDR3 here is CASSRGLPSYNEQFF. The CDR3 DNA sequence: TGTGCCAGCAGCCGCGGACTACCCTCCTACAATGAGCAGTTCTTC.

The chain is built from TRBV20-1 and TRBJ2-5; either TRBD1 or TRBD2 may supply D (6 bases each). This CDR3 region has 16 residues. Trimming removed 5 bases from V and 0 bases from J, with 19 bases in between. Germline CDR1 is DFQATT and CDR2 is SNEGSKA (reference sequence). This chain's CDR3 is CSAPRGSSGYQETQYF. DNA of the CDR3: TGCAGTGCTCCAAGGGGGAGTAGCGGCTACCAAGAGACCCAGTACTTC.

This chain's CDR3 is CASSQKRDGSNQPQHF. The CDR3 DNA follows: TGTGCCAGCAGTCAAAAACGGGACGGTAGCAATCAGCCCCAGCATTTT. V usage is TRBV7-8 and J usage is TRBJ1-5; D may be TRBD1 (5 bases). This CDR3 has 16 amino acids. Deletions cut 6 bases from V and 0 bases from J, with 15 bases between. Germline V CDR1 and CDR2: SGHVS, FQNEAQ.

The V call is TRBV27, the J call TRBJ2-7; 9 bases fit TRBD2. From germline, CDR1 is MNHEY and CDR2 SMNVEV (reference sequence). CDR3 length: 12 residues. The V gene end was trimmed by 6 bases and the J gene end by 7 bases; junction bases not matched to a gene: 4. CDR3 protein: CASRLAGREQYF. CDR3 nucleotides: TGTGCCAGCAGGCTAGCGGGGCGGGAGCAGTACTTC.

The chain joins TRBV30 to TRBJ1-2; D uncertain. V shed 0 bases and J shed 4 bases, with 18 bases lying between them. CDR1 is GTSNPN and CDR2 is SVGIG in the germline V gene (reference sequence). The CDR3 sequence is 16 residues long. The CDR3 loop is CAWSVDGRSLPYGYTF. The CDR3 DNA reads TGTGCCTGGAGTGTGGACGGAAGATCCCTCCCCTATGGCTACACCTTC.

There are many counts of this clonotype. V usage is TRBV6-5 and J usage is TRBJ2-1, with a possible D match to TRBD2 (6 bases). V lost 8 bases, J lost 10 bases, and 15 bases lay in between. CDR1 and CDR2 from the germline V gene are MNHEY and SVGAGI. There are 12 residues in the CDR3. The CDR3: CASGSGGIEQFF. The DNA for the CDR3 is TGTGCCAGCGGCAGTGGGGGGATAGAGCAGTTCTTC.

This clonotype was seen only a few times. The junction shows a germline mismatch at one end, possibly a read error. This chain connects TRBV5-5 to TRBJ2-5, with TRBD2 matching 8 bases. The germline gives CDR1 SGHKS, CDR2 YYEKEE (reference sequence). This CDR3 spans 16 amino acids. The CDR3 nucleotides are TGTGCCAGCAGCCAAATGAATATAGCGGGATGGGAGACTCAGTACTTC. Translation: CASSQMNIAGWETQYF.

The chain employs TRBV12-5 and TRBJ2-1; D might be TRBD2 (6 bases). Germline assignment: CDR1 LGHNT and CDR2 FRNRAP. Trimming took off 5 bases at V and 3 bases at J, with 17 bases between the two ends. The CDR3 is 16 amino acids. CDR3 DNA: TGTGCTAGTGGTAACCGACGGGACTTCTACTACAATGAGCAGTTCTTC. Encoded protein: CASGNRRDFYYNEQFF.

V and J are TRBV27 and TRBJ1-5; D remains unclear. V dropped 0 bases and J dropped 0 bases, with 6 bases sitting between them. Germline V gene sequence: CDR1 MNHEY, CDR2 SMNVEV (reference sequence). The CDR3 runs to 15 residues. CDR3 sequence: CASSLSNPSNQPQHF. The DNA for the CDR3 is TGTGCCAGCAGTTTATCCAACCCTAGCAATCAGCCCCAGCATTTT.

About this clonotype itself: This may be a read error: a much more frequent sequence differs by one nucleotide. CDR3 sequence reads: CASSFAGDIQYF. CDR3 DNA sequence: TGCGCCAGCAGCTTTGCCGGGGACATTCAGTACTTC. This chain uses TRBV5-1 with TRBJ2-4, with D perhaps matching TRBD2 (5 bases). The CDR3 consists of 12 residues. CDR1 and CDR2 from the germline V gene are SGHRS and YFSETQ. V was cut by 2 bases and J by 8 bases, with 8 bases left in between.